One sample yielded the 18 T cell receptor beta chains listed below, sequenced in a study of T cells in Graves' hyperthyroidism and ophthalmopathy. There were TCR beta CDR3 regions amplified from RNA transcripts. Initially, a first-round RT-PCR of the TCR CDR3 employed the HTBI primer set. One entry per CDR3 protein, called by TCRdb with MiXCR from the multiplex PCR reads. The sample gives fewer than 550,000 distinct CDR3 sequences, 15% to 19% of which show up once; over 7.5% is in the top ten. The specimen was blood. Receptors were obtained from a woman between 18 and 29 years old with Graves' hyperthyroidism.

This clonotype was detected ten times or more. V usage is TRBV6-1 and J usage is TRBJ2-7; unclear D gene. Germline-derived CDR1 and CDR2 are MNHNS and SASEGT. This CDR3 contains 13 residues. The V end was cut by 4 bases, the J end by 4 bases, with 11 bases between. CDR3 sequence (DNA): TGTGCCAGCAGTGTGCACCGCCGATACGAGCAGTACTTC. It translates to CASSVHRRYEQYF.

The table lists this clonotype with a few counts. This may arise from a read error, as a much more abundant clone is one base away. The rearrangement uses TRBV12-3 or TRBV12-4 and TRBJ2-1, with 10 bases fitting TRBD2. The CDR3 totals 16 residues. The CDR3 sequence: CASSPSLAGAYSEQFF. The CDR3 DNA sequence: TGTGCCAGCAGTCCCTCTCTAGCGGGAGCCTACAGTGAGCAGTTCTTC.

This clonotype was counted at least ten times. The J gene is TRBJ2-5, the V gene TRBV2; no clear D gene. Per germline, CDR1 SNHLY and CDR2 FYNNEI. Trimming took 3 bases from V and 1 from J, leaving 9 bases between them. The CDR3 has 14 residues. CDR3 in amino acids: CASSDETPQETQYF. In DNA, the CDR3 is TGTGCCAGCAGTGACGAGACTCCCCAAGAGACCCAGTACTTC.

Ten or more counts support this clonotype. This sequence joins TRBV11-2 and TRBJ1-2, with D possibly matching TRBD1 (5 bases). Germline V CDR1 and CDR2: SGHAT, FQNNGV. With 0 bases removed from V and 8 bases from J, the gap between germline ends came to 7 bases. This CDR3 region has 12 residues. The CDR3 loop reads CASSLERGGYTF. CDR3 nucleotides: TGTGCCAGCAGCTTAGAAAGGGGCGGCTACACCTTC.

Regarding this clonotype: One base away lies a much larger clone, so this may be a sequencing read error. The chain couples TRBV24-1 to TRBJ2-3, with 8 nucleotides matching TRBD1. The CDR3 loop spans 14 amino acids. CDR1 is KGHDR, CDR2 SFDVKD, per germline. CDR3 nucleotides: TGTGCCGCCAGCCTGACAGGGGCCACAGATACGCAGTATTTT. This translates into CAASLTGATDTQYF.

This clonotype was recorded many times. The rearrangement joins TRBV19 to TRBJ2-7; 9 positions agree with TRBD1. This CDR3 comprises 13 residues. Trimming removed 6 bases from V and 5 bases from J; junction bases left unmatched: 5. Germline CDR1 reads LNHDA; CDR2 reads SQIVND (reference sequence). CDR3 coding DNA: TGTGCCAGTAGGGGGACAGGGCATCACGAGCAGTACTTC. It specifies CASRGTGHHEQYF.

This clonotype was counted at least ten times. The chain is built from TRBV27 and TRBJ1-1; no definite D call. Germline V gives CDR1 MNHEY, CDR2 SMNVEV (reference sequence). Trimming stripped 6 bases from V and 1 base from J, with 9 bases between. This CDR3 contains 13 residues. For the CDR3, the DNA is TGTGCCAGCAGCCCAGCAGGGAACACTGAAGCTTTCTTT. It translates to CASSPAGNTEAFF.

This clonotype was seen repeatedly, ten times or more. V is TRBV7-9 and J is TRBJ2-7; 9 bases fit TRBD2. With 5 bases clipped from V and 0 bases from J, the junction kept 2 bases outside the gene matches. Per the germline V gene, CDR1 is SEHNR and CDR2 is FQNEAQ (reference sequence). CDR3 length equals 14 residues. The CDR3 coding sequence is TGTGCCAGCAGCGTTAGCGGGAGCTCCTACGAGCAGTACTTC. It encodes CASSVSGSSYEQYF.

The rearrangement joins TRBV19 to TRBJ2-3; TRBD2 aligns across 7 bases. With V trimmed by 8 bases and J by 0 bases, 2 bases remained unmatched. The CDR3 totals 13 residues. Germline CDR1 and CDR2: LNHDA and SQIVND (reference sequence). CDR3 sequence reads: CASGEGSTDTQYF. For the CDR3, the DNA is TGTGCCAGTGGGGAGGGAAGCACAGATACGCAGTATTTT.

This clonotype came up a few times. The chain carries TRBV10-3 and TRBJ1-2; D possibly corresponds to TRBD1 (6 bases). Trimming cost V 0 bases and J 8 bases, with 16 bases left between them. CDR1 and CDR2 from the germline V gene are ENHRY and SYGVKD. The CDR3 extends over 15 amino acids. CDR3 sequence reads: CAISESFGRDTGYTF. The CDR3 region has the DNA TGTGCCATCAGTGAGTCGTTCGGCAGGGACACCGGCTACACCTTC.

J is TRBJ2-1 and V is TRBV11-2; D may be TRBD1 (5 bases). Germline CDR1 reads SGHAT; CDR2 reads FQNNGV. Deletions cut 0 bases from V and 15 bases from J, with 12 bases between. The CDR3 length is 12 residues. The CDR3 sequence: CASSLDRAGTFF. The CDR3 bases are TGTGCCAGCAGCTTAGACAGGGCCGGTACGTTCTTC. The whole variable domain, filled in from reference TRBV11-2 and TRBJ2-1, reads EAGVAQSPRYKIIEKRQSVAFWCNPISGHATLYWYQQILGQGPKLLIQFQNNGVVDDSQLPKDRFSAERLKGVDSTLKIQPAKLEDSAVYLCASSLDRAGTFFGPGTRLTVL.

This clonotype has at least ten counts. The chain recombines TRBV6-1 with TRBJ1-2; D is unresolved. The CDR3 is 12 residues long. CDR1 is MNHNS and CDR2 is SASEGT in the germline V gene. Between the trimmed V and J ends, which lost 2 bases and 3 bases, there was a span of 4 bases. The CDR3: CASSETDYGYTF. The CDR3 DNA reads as TGTGCCAGCAGTGAAACGGACTATGGCTACACCTTC.

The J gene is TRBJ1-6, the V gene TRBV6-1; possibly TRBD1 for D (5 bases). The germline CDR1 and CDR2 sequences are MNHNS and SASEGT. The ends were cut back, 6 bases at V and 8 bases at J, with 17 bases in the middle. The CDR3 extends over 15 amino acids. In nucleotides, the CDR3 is TGTGCCAGCAGCGTGGGGACGTCTTCGGATTCACCCCTCCACTTT. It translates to CASSVGTSSDSPLHF.

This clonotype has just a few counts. The CDR3 loop is CAISESGQGMFF. DNA for the CDR3: TGTGCCATCAGTGAGTCAGGACAGGGGATGTTTTTT. The chain combines TRBV10-3 with TRBJ2-2; 9 nucleotides align to TRBD1. The ends lost 0 bases at V and 15 bases at J; junction bases unmatched: 2. CDR3 size: 12 residues. Germline loops: CDR1 ENHRY, CDR2 SYGVKD.

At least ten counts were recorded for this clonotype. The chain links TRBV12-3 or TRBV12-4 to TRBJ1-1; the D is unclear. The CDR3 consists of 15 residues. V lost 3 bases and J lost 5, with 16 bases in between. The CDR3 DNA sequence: TGTGCCAGCAGTTTTACGGCGACCGGTATTACTGAAGCTTTCTTT. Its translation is CASSFTATGITEAFF.

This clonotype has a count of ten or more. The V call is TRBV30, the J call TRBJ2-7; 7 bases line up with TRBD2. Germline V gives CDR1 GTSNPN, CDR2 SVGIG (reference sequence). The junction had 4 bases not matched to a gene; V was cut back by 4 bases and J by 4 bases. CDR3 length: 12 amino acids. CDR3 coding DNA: TGTGCCTGGAATCGCGGGAGATACGAGCAGTACTTC. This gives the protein CAWNRGRYEQYF.

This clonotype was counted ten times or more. Written as DNA, the CDR3 is TGTGCCAGCTCACCCAGCCAGGGATCAGATACGCAGTATTTT. Its protein product is CASSPSQGSDTQYF. The rearrangement uses TRBV18 and TRBJ2-3; tentatively, D is TRBD1 (5 bases). Between the trimmed V and J ends, which lost 3 bases and 4 bases, there was a span of 11 bases. The CDR3 sequence is 14 residues long. CDR1 is KGHSH and CDR2 is LQKENI in the germline V gene.

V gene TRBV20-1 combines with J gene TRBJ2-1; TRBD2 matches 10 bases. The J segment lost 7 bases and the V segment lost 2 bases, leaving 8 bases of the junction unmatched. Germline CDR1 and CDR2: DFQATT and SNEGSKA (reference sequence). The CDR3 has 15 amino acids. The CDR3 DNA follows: TGCAGTGCTAGACCCGAGCTAGCGGGAGATAATGAGCAGTTCTTC. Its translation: CSARPELAGDNEQFF.